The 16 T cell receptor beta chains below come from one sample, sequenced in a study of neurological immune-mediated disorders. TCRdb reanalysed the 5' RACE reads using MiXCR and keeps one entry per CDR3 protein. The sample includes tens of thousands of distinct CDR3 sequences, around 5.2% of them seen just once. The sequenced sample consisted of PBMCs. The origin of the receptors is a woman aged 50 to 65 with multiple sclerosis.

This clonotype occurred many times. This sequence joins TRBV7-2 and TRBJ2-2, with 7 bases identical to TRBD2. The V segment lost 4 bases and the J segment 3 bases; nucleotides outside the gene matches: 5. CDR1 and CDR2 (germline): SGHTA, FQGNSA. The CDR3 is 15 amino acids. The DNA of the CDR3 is TGTGCCAGCAGCTCGCGGGGGAAGGACACCGGGGAGCTGTTTTTT. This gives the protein CASSSRGKDTGELFF. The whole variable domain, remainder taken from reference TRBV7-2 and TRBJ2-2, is GAGVSQSPSNKVTEKGKDVELRCDPISGHTALYWYRQSLGQGLEFLIYFQGNSAPDKSGLPSDRFSAERTGGSVSTLTIQRTQQEDSAVYLCASSSRGKDTGELFFGEGSRLTVL.

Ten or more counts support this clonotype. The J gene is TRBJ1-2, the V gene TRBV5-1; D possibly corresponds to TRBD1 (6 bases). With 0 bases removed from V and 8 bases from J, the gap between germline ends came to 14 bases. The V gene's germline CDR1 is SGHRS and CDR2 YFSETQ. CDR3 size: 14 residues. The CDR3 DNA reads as TGCGCCAGCAGCTTGGAACAGGGCGCTACGGGCTACACCTTC. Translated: CASSLEQGATGYTF. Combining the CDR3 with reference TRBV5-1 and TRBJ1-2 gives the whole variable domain KAGVTQTPRYLIKTRGQQVTLSCSPISGHRSVSWYQQTPGQGLQFLFEYFSETQRNKGNFPGRFSGRQFSNSRSEMNVSTLELGDSALYLCASSLEQGATGYTFGSGTRLTVV.

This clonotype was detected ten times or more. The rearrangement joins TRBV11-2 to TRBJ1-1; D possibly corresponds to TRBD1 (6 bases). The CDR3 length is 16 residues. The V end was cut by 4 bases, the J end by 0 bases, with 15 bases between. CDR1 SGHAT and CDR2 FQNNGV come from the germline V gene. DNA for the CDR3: TGTGCCAGCAGCTCTTGGGGGCGAGGGATGAACACTGAAGCTTTCTTT. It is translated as CASSSWGRGMNTEAFF.

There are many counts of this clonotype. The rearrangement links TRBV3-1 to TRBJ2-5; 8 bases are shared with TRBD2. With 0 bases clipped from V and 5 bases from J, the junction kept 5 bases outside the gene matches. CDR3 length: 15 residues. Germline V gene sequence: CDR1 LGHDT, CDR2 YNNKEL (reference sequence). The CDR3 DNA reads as TGTGCCAGCAGCCAAGATCGGGGGGGTCGGGAGACCCAGTACTTC. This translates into CASSQDRGGRETQYF.

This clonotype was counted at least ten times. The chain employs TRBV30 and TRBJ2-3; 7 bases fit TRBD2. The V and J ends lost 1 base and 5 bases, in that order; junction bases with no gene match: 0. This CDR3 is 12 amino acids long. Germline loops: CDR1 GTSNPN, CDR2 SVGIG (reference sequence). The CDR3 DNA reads TGTGCCTGGAGTGGGGAGGGAGATACGCAGTATTTT. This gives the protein CAWSGEGDTQYF. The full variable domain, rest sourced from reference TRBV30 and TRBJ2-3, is SQTIHQWPATLVQPVGSPLSLECTVEGTSNPNLYWYRQAAGRGLQLLFYSVGIGQISSEVPQNLSASRPQDRQFILSSKKLLLSDSGFYLCAWSGEGDTQYFGPGTRLTVL.

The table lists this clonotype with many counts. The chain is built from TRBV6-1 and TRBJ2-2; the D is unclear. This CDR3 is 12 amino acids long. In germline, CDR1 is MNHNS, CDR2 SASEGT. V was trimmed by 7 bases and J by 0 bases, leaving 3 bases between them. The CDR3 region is CASNSNTGELFF. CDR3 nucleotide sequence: TGTGCCAGCAACTCGAACACCGGGGAGCTGTTTTTT.

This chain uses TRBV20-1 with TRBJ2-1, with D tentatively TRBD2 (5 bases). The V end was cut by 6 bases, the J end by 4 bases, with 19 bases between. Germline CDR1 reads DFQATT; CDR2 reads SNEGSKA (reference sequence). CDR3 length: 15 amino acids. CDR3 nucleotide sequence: TGCAGTGCCGACGGCGACTACATGGGGTACAATGAGCAGTTCTTC. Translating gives CSADGDYMGYNEQFF.

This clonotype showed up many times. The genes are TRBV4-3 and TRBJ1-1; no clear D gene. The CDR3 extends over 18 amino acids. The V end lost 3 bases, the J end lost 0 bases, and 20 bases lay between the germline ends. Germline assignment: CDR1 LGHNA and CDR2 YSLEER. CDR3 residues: CASSHHSPLYSMNTEAFF. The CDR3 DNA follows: TGCGCCAGCAGCCACCACAGTCCCCTGTATTCCATGAACACTGAAGCTTTCTTT.

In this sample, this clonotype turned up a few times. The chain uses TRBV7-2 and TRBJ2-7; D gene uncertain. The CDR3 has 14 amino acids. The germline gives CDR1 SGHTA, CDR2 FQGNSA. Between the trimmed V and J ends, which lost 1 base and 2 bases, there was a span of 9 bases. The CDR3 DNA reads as TGTGCCAGCAGCTTAGGCGGCACGACCTACGAGCAGTACTTC. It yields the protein CASSLGGTTYEQYF.

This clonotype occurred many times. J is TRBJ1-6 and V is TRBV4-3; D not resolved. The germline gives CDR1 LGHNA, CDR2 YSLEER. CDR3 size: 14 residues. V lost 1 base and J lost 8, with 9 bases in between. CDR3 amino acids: CASSQVLNDSPLHF. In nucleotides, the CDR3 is TGCGCCAGCAGCCAAGTTCTGAACGATTCACCCCTCCACTTT.

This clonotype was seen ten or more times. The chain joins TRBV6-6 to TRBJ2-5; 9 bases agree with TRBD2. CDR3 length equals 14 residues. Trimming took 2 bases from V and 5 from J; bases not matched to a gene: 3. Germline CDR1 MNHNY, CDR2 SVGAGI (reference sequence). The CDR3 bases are TGTGCCAGCAGTTACGGAGCGGGGGGTGAGACCCAGTACTTC. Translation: CASSYGAGGETQYF.

This chain's CDR3 is CASATGSLGYTF. CDR3 in DNA: TGTGCCAGCGCTACGGGGTCCTTAGGCTACACCTTC. The chain employs TRBV7-9 and TRBJ1-2; D is undetermined. CDR1 is SEHNR, CDR2 FQNEAQ, per germline (reference sequence). V was cut by 8 bases and J by 8 bases, with 15 bases left in between. The CDR3 runs to 12 residues. Together with reference TRBV7-9 and TRBJ1-2, the CDR3 gives the full variable domain: DTGVSQNPRHKITKRGQNVTFRCDPISEHNRLYWYRQTLGQGPEFLTYFQNEAQLEKSRLLSDRFSAERPKGSFSTLEIQRTEQGDSAMYLCASATGSLGYTFGSGTRLTVV.

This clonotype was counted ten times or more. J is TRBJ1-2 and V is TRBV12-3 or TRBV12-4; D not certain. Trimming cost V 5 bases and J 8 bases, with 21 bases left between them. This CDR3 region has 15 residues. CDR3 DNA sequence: TGTGCCAGCAGTCCCACGGAAGGCCCAGGAGGAGGCTACACCTTC. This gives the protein CASSPTEGPGGGYTF.

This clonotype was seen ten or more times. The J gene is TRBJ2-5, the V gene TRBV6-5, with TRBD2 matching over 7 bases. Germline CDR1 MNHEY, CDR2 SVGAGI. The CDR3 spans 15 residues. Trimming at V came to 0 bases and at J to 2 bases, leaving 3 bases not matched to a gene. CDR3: CASSYSGAGQETQYF. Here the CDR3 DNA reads TGTGCCAGCAGTTACTCAGGAGCGGGACAAGAGACCCAGTACTTC.

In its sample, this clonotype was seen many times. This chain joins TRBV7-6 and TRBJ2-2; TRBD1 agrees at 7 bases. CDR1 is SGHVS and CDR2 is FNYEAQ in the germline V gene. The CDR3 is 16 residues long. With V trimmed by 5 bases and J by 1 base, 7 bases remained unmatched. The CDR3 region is CASSGPRTGNTGELFF. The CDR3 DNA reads TGTGCCAGCAGCGGACCTAGGACAGGGAACACCGGGGAGCTGTTTTTT.

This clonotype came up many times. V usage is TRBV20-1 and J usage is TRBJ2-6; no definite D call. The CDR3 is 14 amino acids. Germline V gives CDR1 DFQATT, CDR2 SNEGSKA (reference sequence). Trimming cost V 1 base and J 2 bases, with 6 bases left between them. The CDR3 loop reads CSARGETGANVLTF. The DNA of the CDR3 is TGCAGTGCTAGAGGGGAAACTGGGGCCAACGTCCTGACTTTC.